A single sample is the source of the 28 T cell receptor beta chains below, sequenced in a study of cytomegalovirus exposure and HLA in healthy donors. The primer mix had 60 Vbeta and 13 Jbeta primers. Measured with immunoSEQ multiplex PCR; TCRdb has only the in-frame clones, and not every one. This sample has approximately 60,000 clones, with nearly 85% found just once. The material sequenced was PBMCs. These receptors came from a man aged 25 to 40 in good health and CMV-seronegative.

This clone has a handful of counts. This chain links TRBV2 with TRBJ1-5; 8 nucleotides line up with TRBD1. Germline V gene lookup returns CDR1 SNHLY and CDR2 FYNNEI. J lost 5 bases, V lost 8 bases, and 8 bases had no gene match. The CDR3 runs 14 residues. The CDR3 sequence: CASGSDRGYQPQHF. Here the CDR3 DNA reads TGTGCCAGCGGTTCTGACAGGGGCTATCAGCCCCAGCATTTT.

The chain carries TRBV7-9 and TRBJ1-1; the match to TRBD1 covers 11 bases. This CDR3 contains 17 residues. Germline values: CDR1 SEHNR, CDR2 FQNEAQ (reference sequence). V shed 6 bases, J shed 8 bases, and the junction held 17 bases outside the gene matches. The CDR3 loop reads CASRHKIPDRGREEAFF. The CDR3 DNA sequence: TGTGCCAGCAGACATAAAATTCCGGACAGGGGGCGCGAGGAAGCTTTCTTT.

The chain couples TRBV6-5 to TRBJ2-5; D is unclear. V was cut by 2 bases and J by 2 bases, with 12 bases left in between. The CDR3 consists of 15 residues. CDR1 and CDR2 (germline): MNHEY, SVGAGI. The CDR3: CASSYLVAGQETQYF. The CDR3 DNA reads as TGTGCCAGCAGTTACCTCGTCGCCGGGCAAGAGACCCAGTACTTC.

The chain has TRBV18 and TRBJ1-3, with a weak D call TRBD1 (5 bases). The CDR3 has 15 amino acids. Germline V gene sequence: CDR1 KGHSH, CDR2 LQKENI. With 2 bases removed from V and 0 bases from J, the gap between germline ends came to 8 bases. Here the CDR3 DNA reads TGTGCCAGCTCACCAATACAGGACTCTGGAAACACCATATATTTT. This codes for CASSPIQDSGNTIYF.

The rearrangement joins TRBV27 to TRBJ2-1; 9 bases are shared with TRBD2. The CDR3 totals 17 residues. The V gene's germline CDR1 is MNHEY and CDR2 SMNVEV (reference sequence). Germline trimming cut 5 bases from V and 3 bases from J; bases unmatched to any gene: 11. Written as DNA, the CDR3 is TGTGCCAGCAGTCCCCGGGCGACTAGCGGTATCTACAATGAGCAGTTCTTC. It specifies CASSPRATSGIYNEQFF.

There are a few counts of this clone. This chain connects TRBV11-2 to TRBJ1-2, with D unresolved. Germline lookup yields CDR1 SGHAT and CDR2 FQNNGV. The CDR3 runs to 15 residues. V was trimmed by 5 bases and J by 4 bases, leaving 17 bases between them. CDR3 protein: CASSDDIPAGYGYTF. The DNA for the CDR3 is TGTGCCAGCAGCGACGACATCCCCGCCGGCTATGGCTACACCTTC.

This clone was observed a handful of times. The rearrangement links TRBV11-2 to TRBJ2-7; the D gene is possibly TRBD2 (5 bases). The CDR3 runs to 14 residues. V lost 0 bases and J lost 5, with 11 bases in between. The germline gives CDR1 SGHAT, CDR2 FQNNGV. CDR3 amino acids: CASSLDQLRDEQYF. The CDR3 DNA sequence: TGTGCCAGCAGCTTAGATCAGTTGAGGGACGAGCAGTACTTC.

The gene calls are TRBV25-1 and TRBJ2-5; D remains ambiguous. V was pared by 5 bases and J by 5 bases, with 12 bases between. The CDR3 is made up of 13 amino acids. CDR1 is MGHDK, CDR2 SYGVNS, per germline. CDR3 loop: CASSLQVVETQYF. The CDR3 bases are TGTGCCAGCAGTCTCCAGGTTGTGGAGACCCAGTACTTC.

The sample holds one count of this clone. The rearrangement joins TRBV18 to TRBJ1-1; unclear D gene. Germline CDR1 KGHSH, CDR2 LQKENI. The germline V and J ends were trimmed by 1 base and 1 base, with 7 bases remaining between them. The CDR3 is made up of 14 amino acids. In nucleotides, the CDR3 is TGTGCCAGCTCACCACACCCAGAGAACACTGAAGCTTTCTTT. It codes for CASSPHPENTEAFF.

The chain carries TRBV4-1 and TRBJ2-2; TRBD1 agrees at 7 bases. With V trimmed by 4 bases and J by 1 base, 9 bases remained unmatched. The CDR3 is 17 residues long. Germline CDR1 reads MGHRA; CDR2 reads YSYEKL. The CDR3 DNA is TGCGCCAGCAGCCTCCGAGGGGGCGCAGGGAACACCGGGGAGCTGTTTTTT. Translating it yields CASSLRGGAGNTGELFF.

The chain uses TRBV6-1 and TRBJ2-1; 10 positions agree with TRBD2. J lost 1 base, V lost 5 bases, and 8 bases had no gene match. The CDR3 loop spans 17 amino acids. From germline, CDR1 is MNHNS and CDR2 SASEGT. The CDR3 bases are TGTGCCAGCAGTAAAGACCTAGCGGGAGTATCCTACAATGAGCAGTTCTTC. Encoded protein: CASSKDLAGVSYNEQFF.

CDR3 protein: CASSTMRGGAGYGYTF. CDR3 in DNA: TGCGCCAGCAGTACAATGAGAGGGGGCGCCGGCTATGGCTACACCTTC. J is TRBJ1-2 and V is TRBV10-2; TRBD1 aligns across 7 bases. Trimming cost V 5 bases and J 4 bases; bases outside gene matches: 13. The CDR3 covers 16 residues. CDR1 is WSHSY, CDR2 SAAADI, per germline.

CDR3 loop: CASSLTRGGGEKLFF. In nucleotides, the CDR3 is TGTGCCAGCAGCCTTACTAGGGGGGGTGGAGAAAAACTGTTTTTT. V gene TRBV4-2 combines with J gene TRBJ1-4; possible D gene TRBD1, 6 bases. Trimming stripped 4 bases from V and 8 bases from J, with 17 bases between. Germline V gives CDR1 LGHNA, CDR2 YNFKEQ. This CDR3 is built from 15 residues.

The chain joins TRBV18 to TRBJ2-7, with TRBD2 identical over 8 bases. Germline CDR1 and CDR2: KGHSH and LQKENI. Losses at the gene ends were 3 bases for V and 2 bases for J; bases not matched to a gene: 3. This CDR3 region has 14 residues. CDR3 nucleotide sequence: TGTGCCAGCTCACCGTTGACTAGCGCCTACGAGCAGTACTTC. This sequence encodes CASSPLTSAYEQYF.

This chain uses TRBV7-9 with TRBJ1-4; maybe TRBD1 (5 bases). This CDR3 has 15 amino acids. CDR1 is SEHNR and CDR2 is FQNEAQ in the germline V gene (reference sequence). The V end was cut by 5 bases, the J end by 4 bases, with 14 bases between. For the CDR3, the DNA is TGTGCCAGCAGCAGATCCAGGGCGAATAATGAAAAACTGTTTTTT. It encodes CASSRSRANNEKLFF.

This sequence joins TRBV19 and TRBJ1-4, with 9 positions matching TRBD1. This CDR3 region has 17 residues. The J segment lost 0 bases and the V segment lost 5 bases, leaving 7 bases of the junction unmatched. Germline V CDR1 and CDR2: LNHDA, SQIVND (reference sequence). CDR3 DNA sequence: TGTGCCAGTAGTGGGACAGGGTACTCCCCAACTAATGAAAAACTGTTTTTT. It encodes CASSGTGYSPTNEKLFF.

The chain links TRBV19 to TRBJ1-2; 10 nucleotides line up with TRBD1. After removal of 4 bases from V and 4 bases from J, the junction contained 6 bases not matched to a gene. The germline V gene has CDR1 LNHDA and CDR2 SQIVND (reference sequence). The CDR3 totals 15 residues. The CDR3, as DNA: TGTGCCAGTAGTAAGACAGGGGGCGCCGGCTATGGCTACACCTTC. This encodes CASSKTGGAGYGYTF.

The chain employs TRBV5-1 and TRBJ2-1; a possible D gene is TRBD2 (6 bases). Germline assignment: CDR1 SGHRS and CDR2 YFSETQ. This CDR3 has 16 residues. V was shortened by 4 bases and J by 8 bases, with 22 bases between the two germline ends. Here the CDR3 DNA reads TGCGCCAGCAGCCCCGGACTACTTCAAATTGGCGATGAGCAGTTCTTC. Encoded protein: CASSPGLLQIGDEQFF.

This clone was picked up one time. This chain links TRBV7-2 with TRBJ1-6; perhaps TRBD1 as D (5 bases). Germline V gene sequence: CDR1 SGHTA, CDR2 FQGNSA. The CDR3 runs 14 residues. Deletions cut 5 bases from V and 5 bases from J, with 10 bases between. The CDR3 is CASSPDSNNSPLHF. CDR3 DNA sequence: TGTGCCAGCAGCCCCGACAGCAATAATTCACCCCTCCACTTT.

This clone was counted between two and nine times. V usage is TRBV10-3 and J usage is TRBJ1-1; D may be TRBD1 (5 bases). The CDR3 covers 14 residues. The germline V and J ends were trimmed by 6 bases and 0 bases, with 11 bases remaining between them. CDR1 is ENHRY and CDR2 is SYGVKD in the germline V gene. The CDR3 region has the DNA TGTGCCATCAGGGAACAGGCTTTGAACACTGAAGCTTTCTTT. Its translation: CAIREQALNTEAFF.

The gene calls are TRBV4-2 and TRBJ2-2; D ambiguous. The CDR3 covers 16 residues. V shed 1 base and J shed 2 bases, with 11 bases lying between them. Germline V gives CDR1 LGHNA, CDR2 YNFKEQ. The CDR3 sequence: CASSQGSGDNTGELFF. Written as DNA, the CDR3 is TGTGCCAGCAGCCAAGGGAGTGGAGATAACACCGGGGAGCTGTTTTTT.

Only one count was recorded for this clone. The rearrangement joins TRBV9 to TRBJ2-1, with a possible D match to TRBD2 (5 bases). Germline lookup yields CDR1 SGDLS and CDR2 YYNGEE. The CDR3 loop spans 14 amino acids. Deletions cut 0 bases from V and 3 bases from J, with 7 bases between. The CDR3 DNA reads as TGTGCCAGCAGCGTAGACGGGATCTACAATGAGCAGTTCTTC. Residues: CASSVDGIYNEQFF.

V and J are TRBV15 and TRBJ1-2; 8 nucleotides match TRBD1. The CDR3 totals 14 residues. J gave up 8 bases and V 1 base, and 6 bases lay outside the gene matches. CDR1 and CDR2 from the germline V gene are LNHNV and YYDKDF (reference sequence). CDR3: CATSRGGTGGGYTF. CDR3 bases: TGTGCCACCAGCAGAGGCGGGACAGGCGGCGGCTACACCTTC.

The CDR3 nucleotides read TGTGCCACTGAGACAGGCGGCAACTACGAGCAGTACTTC. Protein product: CATETGGNYEQYF. The rearrangement uses TRBV6-6 and TRBJ2-7; D perhaps matches TRBD1 (6 bases). This CDR3 has 13 amino acids. CDR1 is MNHNY, CDR2 SVGAGI, per germline (reference sequence). V was clipped by 10 bases and J by 3 bases, with 16 bases between them.

The V gene is TRBV6-1, the J gene TRBJ2-2; D is unclear. CDR3 length: 15 amino acids. The V end was cut by 4 bases, the J end by 0 bases, with 9 bases between. Per germline, CDR1 MNHNS and CDR2 SASEGT. The CDR3 protein is CASSANSPNTGELFF. CDR3 nucleotide sequence: TGTGCCAGCAGTGCCAACTCCCCGAACACCGGGGAGCTGTTTTTT.

The sample holds a few counts of this clone. This rearrangement joins TRBV7-8 to TRBJ2-5, with 11 bases aligning to TRBD2. Germline V gene lookup returns CDR1 SGHVS and CDR2 FQNEAQ. J was trimmed by 1 base and V by 3 bases; bases with no gene match: 1. This CDR3 spans 15 amino acids. CDR3 nucleotides: TGTGCCAGCAGCTTTAGCGGGGGGGTCCAAGAGACCCAGTACTTC. It translates to CASSFSGGVQETQYF.

The chain is built from TRBV6-5 and TRBJ2-4, with a tentative D call TRBD1 (6 bases). The length of the CDR3 is 14 residues. The germline gives CDR1 MNHEY, CDR2 SVGAGI. V was clipped by 6 bases and J by 9 bases, with 18 bases between them. The CDR3 region has the DNA TGTGCCAGCAGCGCCTCCCGGGACACTCGCATTCAGTACTTC. Its protein is CASSASRDTRIQYF.

The chain uses TRBV4-1 and TRBJ2-7, with 10 bases fitting TRBD1. This CDR3 spans 17 amino acids. The trim removed 0 bases at V and 2 bases at J, leaving 7 bases unmatched. The germline CDR1 and CDR2 sequences are MGHRA and YSYEKL. CDR3 sequence reads: CASSQDLRTGGAYEQYF. CDR3 coding DNA: TGCGCCAGCAGCCAAGATTTACGGACAGGGGGGGCCTACGAGCAGTACTTC.